What follows are 2 T cell receptor beta chains derived from one specimen sequenced in a study of beta chain features in type 1 diabetes. Every isolated RNA sample was fully reverse transcribed, so sequencing captured expressed TCRB transcripts. Profiled with immunoSEQ multiplex PCR; TCRdb holds only in-frame clones, not every one. The profile shows about 130,000 clones, around a tenth of them singletons. The material sequenced was central memory CD4+ T cells from blood. The receptor source for this set is a young man in good health.

In this sample, this clone turned up many times. In nucleotides, the CDR3 is TGTGCCAGCAGTAACAGGGGGGTATACAATGAGCAGTTCTTC. Encoded protein: CASSNRGVYNEQFF. This chain uses TRBV6-6 with TRBJ2-1; 8 bases are a match to TRBD1. The length of the CDR3 is 14 residues. Germline values: CDR1 MNHNY, CDR2 SVGAGI (reference sequence). V lost 5 bases, J lost 4 bases, and 4 bases stayed unmatched.

This clone has more than one count but fewer than ten. The chain carries TRBV27 and TRBJ1-5, with D possibly being TRBD1 (5 bases). From germline, CDR1 is MNHEY and CDR2 SMNVEV (reference sequence). The CDR3 consists of 17 residues. V was clipped by 2 bases and J by 9 bases, with 23 bases between them. The CDR3 coding sequence is TGTGCCAGCAGTTTAGGCTTTCCGGACATGGGCGGTCTGCCCCAGCATTTT. Translating gives CASSLGFPDMGGLPQHF.